This T cell receptor beta chain was captured by sequencing in a study of cytomegalovirus exposure and HLA in healthy donors. Study information: Per a later analysis, the roughly 690 first-cohort and 100 to 150 validation repertoires shared one platform.

V was clipped by 0 bases and J by 1 base, with 7 bases between them. This CDR3 contains 15 residues. The germline gives CDR1 LNHDA, CDR2 SQIVND (reference sequence). The method was immunoSEQ multiplex PCR; TCRdb's version includes in-frame clones alone and lacks a portion of them. Of 90,000 to 100,000 clones listed, more than 75% are singletons. General observations from the study: 150 or so TCR beta chains were listed as cytomegalovirus-associated. The TCR clusters that emerged in the first cohort tended, a later analysis found, to co-occur in the approximately 120 validation repertoires. Despite most TCR sequences being rare, some public TCRs occurred in many donors.

A word on this clone: Its specificity is unknown.

The receptor's source is a man younger than 30 in good health and CMV-seropositive. Sequenced sample: PBMCs. The chain joins TRBV19 to TRBJ1-5; the D is unclear. This CDR3 is CASSIDLRSNQPQHF. The CDR3 DNA sequence: TGTGCCAGTAGTATAGATCTACGGAGCAATCAGCCCCAGCATTTT.